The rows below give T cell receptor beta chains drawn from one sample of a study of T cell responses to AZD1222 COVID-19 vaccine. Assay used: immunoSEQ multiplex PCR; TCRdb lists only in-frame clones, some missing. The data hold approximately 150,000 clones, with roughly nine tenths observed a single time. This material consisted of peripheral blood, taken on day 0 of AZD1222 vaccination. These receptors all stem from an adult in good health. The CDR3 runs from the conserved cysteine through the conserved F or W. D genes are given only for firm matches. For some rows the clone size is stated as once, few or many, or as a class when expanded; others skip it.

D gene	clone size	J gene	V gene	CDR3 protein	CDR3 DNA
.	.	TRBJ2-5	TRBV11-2	CASSLQRVMTQYF	TGTGCCAGCAGCTTACAGCGGGTGATGACCCAGTACTTC
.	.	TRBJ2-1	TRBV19	CASSPSTTSSYNEQFF	TGTGCCAGTAGCCCATCGACTACTTCCTCCTACAATGAGCAGTTCTTC
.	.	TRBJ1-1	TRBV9	CASSVSGANTEAFF	TGTGCCAGCAGCGTAAGCGGAGCGAACACTGAAGCTTTCTTT
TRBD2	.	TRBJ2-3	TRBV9	CASSRGGFDTQYF	TGTGCCAGCAGTCGCGGGGGGTTCGATACGCAGTATTTT
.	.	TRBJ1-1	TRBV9	CASSASGRRNTEAFF	TGTGCCAGCAGCGCCTCGGGACGGCGGAACACTGAAGCTTTCTTT
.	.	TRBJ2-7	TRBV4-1	CASSHPYGAGRPYEQYF	TGCGCCAGCAGCCACCCATATGGGGCAGGCAGACCCTACGAGCAGTACTTC
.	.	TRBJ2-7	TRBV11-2	CASSLRASQGRTYEQYF	TGTGCCAGCAGCTTAAGAGCTTCGCAGGGAAGGACCTACGAGCAGTACTTC
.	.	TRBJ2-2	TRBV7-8	CASSFSVGELFF	TGTGCCAGCAGCTTCTCCGTCGGGGAGCTGTTTTTT
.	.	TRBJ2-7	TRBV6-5	CASSYGRSPGEQYF	TGTGCCAGCAGTTACGGACGGAGTCCGGGCGAGCAGTACTTC
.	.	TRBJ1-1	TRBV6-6	CAVPNPLGIGNTEAFF	TGTGCCGTACCCAACCCCCTGGGCATTGGGAACACTGAAGCTTTCTTT
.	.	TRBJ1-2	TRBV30	CAWTVDRNYGYTF	TGTGCCTGGACCGTCGACAGAAACTATGGCTACACCTTC
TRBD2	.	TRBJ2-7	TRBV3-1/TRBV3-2	CASSHLAGGTHEQYF	TGTGCCAGCAGCCACCTAGCGGGGGGTACCCACGAGCAGTACTTC
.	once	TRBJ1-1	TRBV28	CASSLLRKNTEAFF	TGTGCCAGCAGTTTATTAAGGAAGAACACTGAAGCTTTCTTT
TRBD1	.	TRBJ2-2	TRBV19	CASGPGGALDTGELFF	TGTGCCAGTGGCCCAGGGGGCGCTTTGGACACCGGGGAGCTGTTTTTT
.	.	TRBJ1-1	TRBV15	CATSRDGAPTQEAFF	TGTGCCACCAGCAGAGATGGGGCCCCCACACAGGAAGCTTTCTTT
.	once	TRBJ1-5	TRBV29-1	CSVETTDSNQPQHF	TGCAGCGTGGAGACTACAGATAGCAATCAGCCCCAGCATTTT
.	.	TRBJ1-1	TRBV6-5	CATRRTEAFF	TGTGCCACCCGAAGAACTGAAGCTTTCTTT
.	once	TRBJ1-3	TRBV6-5	CASSPREPGNTIYF	TGTGCCAGCAGTCCAAGGGAGCCCGGAAACACCATATATTTT
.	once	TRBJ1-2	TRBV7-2	CASSSYRDNYGYTF	TGTGCCAGCAGTTCCTACAGGGACAACTATGGCTACACCTTC
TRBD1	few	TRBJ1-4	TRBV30	CAWSITRQGNEKLFF	TGTGCCTGGAGTATTACAAGACAGGGGAACGAAAAACTGTTTTTT
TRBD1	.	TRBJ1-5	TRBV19	CASSFLGTGISSYSNQPQHF	TGTGCCAGTAGCTTCCTCGGGACAGGGATCTCATCTTATAGCAATCAGCCCCAGCATTTT
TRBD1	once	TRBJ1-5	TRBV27	CASSFSTGDQPQHF	TGTGCCAGCAGTTTTTCGACAGGGGATCAGCCCCAGCATTTT
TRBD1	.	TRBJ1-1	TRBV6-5	CASSFGTGTANTEAFF	TGTGCCAGCAGTTTTGGCACCGGGACAGCAAACACTGAAGCTTTCTTT
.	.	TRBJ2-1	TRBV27	CASSFDLDWGNNEQFF	TGTGCCAGCAGTTTTGATCTTGATTGGGGTAACAATGAGCAGTTCTTC
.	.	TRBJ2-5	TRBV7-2	CASSLVGRKQETQYF	TGTGCCAGCAGCTTAGTGGGCAGGAAACAAGAGACCCAGTACTTC
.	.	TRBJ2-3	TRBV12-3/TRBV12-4	CASSFASGAQYF	TGTGCCAGCAGTTTTGCGTCCGGAGCGCAGTATTTT
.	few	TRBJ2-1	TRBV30	CAWSSQGYEQFF	TGTGCCTGGAGTAGTCAGGGCTATGAGCAGTTCTTC
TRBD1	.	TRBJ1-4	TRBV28	CASSDPGGRGEKLFF	TGTGCCAGCAGTGACCCAGGGGGCAGAGGGGAAAAACTGTTTTTT
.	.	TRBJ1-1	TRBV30	CACQQGIVAEAFF	TGTGCCTGCCAACAGGGAATTGTCGCTGAAGCTTTCTTT
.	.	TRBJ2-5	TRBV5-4	CASSGGYQETQYF	TGTGCCAGCAGCGGAGGGTACCAAGAGACCCAGTACTTC
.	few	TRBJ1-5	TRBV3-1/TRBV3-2	CASSQGGGGNQPQHF	TGTGCCAGCAGCCAAGGGGGAGGGGGCAATCAGCCCCAGCATTTT
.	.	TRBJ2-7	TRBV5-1	CASSLAGGGENEQYF	TGCGCCAGCAGCTTGGCGGGGGGCGGGGAGAACGAGCAGTACTTC
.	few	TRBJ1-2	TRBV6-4	CASSDGGSIYGYTF	TGTGCCAGCAGTGACGGGGGGAGTATCTATGGCTACACCTTC
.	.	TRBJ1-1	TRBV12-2	CASRHLANGGTSTEAFF	TGTGCAAGTCGCCACTTAGCGAACGGAGGTACTAGCACTGAAGCTTTCTTT
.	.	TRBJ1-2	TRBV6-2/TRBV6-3	CASSHLGRGVVYGYTF	TGTGCCAGCAGCCACTTGGGAAGGGGAGTTGTCTATGGCTACACCTTC
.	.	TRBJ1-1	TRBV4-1	CASGLLRGENTEAFF	TGCGCCAGCGGCCTTTTGCGTGGAGAGAACACTGAAGCTTTCTTT
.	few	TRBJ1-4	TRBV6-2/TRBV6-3	CASSYLAVSGEKLFF	TGTGCCAGCAGTTACTTGGCTGTCTCGGGTGAAAAACTGTTTTTT
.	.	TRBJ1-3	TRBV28	CASSSGGPGNTIYF	TGTGCCAGCAGTTCGGGGGGGCCTGGAAACACCATATATTTT
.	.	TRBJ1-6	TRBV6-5	CATLGVYNSPLHF	TGTGCCACTCTGGGTGTCTATAATTCACCCCTCCACTTT
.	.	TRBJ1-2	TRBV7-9	CASSLDLDTRGYTF	TGTGCCAGCAGCTTAGATCTCGACACTCGGGGCTACACCTTC
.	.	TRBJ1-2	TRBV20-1	CSAKHYGYTF	TGCAGTGCTAAGCACTATGGCTACACCTTC
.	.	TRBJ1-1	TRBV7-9	CASSLDLGGGTEAFF	TGTGCCAGCAGCTTAGATCTGGGGGGAGGAACTGAAGCTTTCTTT
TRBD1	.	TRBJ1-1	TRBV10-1	CASSESGQGLEAFF	TGCGCCAGCAGTGAGTCGGGACAGGGACTAGAAGCTTTCTTT
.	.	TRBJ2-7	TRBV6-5	CASTGGLGVYEQYF	TGTGCCAGCACGGGCGGACTGGGGGTCTACGAGCAGTACTTC
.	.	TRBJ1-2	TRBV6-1	CASSEVRGNYGYTF	TGTGCCAGCAGTGAAGTCAGGGGTAACTATGGCTACACCTTC
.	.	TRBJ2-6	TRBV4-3	CASSQDSSGANVLTF	TGCGCCAGCAGCCAAGATTCATCCGGGGCCAACGTCCTGACTTTC
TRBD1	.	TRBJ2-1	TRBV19	CASSLGQGAHNEQFF	TGTGCCAGTAGCCTAGGACAGGGGGCCCACAATGAGCAGTTCTTC
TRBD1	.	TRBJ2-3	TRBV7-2	CASRSPNRDRITDTQYF	TGTGCCAGCAGGTCACCGAACCGGGACAGGATCACAGATACGCAGTATTTT
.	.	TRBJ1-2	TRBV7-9	CASSPPRRPPDNYGYTF	TGTGCCAGCAGCCCCCCAAGGCGACCGCCAGATAATTATGGCTACACCTTC
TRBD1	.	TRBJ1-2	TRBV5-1	CASSQQPDRVEGYTF	TGCGCCAGCAGCCAACAACCGGACAGGGTCGAAGGCTACACCTTC
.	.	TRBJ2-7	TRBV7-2	CASVDMIPGEQYF	TGTGCCAGCGTGGACATGATTCCGGGCGAGCAGTACTTC